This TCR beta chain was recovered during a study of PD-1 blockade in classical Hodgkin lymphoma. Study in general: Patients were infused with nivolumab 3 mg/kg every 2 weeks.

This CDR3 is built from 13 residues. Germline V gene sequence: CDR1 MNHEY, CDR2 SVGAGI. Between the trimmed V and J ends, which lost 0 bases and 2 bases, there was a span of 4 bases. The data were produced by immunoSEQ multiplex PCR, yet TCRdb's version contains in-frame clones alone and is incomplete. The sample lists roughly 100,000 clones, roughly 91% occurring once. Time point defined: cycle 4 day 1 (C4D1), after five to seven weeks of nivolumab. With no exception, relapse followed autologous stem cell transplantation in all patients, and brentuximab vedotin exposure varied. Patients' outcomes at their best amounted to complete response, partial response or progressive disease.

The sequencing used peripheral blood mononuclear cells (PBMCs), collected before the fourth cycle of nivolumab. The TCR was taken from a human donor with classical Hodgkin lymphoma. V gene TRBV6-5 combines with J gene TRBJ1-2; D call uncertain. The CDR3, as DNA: TGTGCCAGCAGTTACTCGGGAAACTATGGCTACACCTTC. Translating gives CASSYSGNYGYTF.